The 16 T cell receptor beta chains below come from one sample, sequenced in a study of cytomegalovirus exposure and HLA in healthy donors (dated by TCRdb to about 2017). Receptor libraries were prepared by the immunoSEQ multiplex PCR assay. A mixture of 60 forward primers for TCR Vbeta segments and 13 reverse primers for TCR Jbeta segments was used in the multiplex PCR. TCRdb re-hosts the immuneACCESS table, in-frame sequences only. Its copies lack some clones; in the studies checked, an unresolved V gene accounts for under half of them, and the cause for the rest is not known. For this sample the table gives roughly 150,000 clones, of which less than 80% were detected only once. Around 7% of the sample lies in the top ten. The sequenced sample was PBMCs. Receptor source: a man between 40 and 49 years old in good health and CMV-seropositive.

V and J are TRBV27 and TRBJ1-5; 7 bases agree with TRBD1. This CDR3 is built from 16 residues. J lost 2 bases, V lost 2 bases, and 6 bases had no gene match. Germline V gene data show CDR1 as MNHEY and CDR2 as SMNVEV (reference sequence). CDR3 loop: CASSLRTGSGNQPQHF. CDR3 nucleotides: TGTGCCAGCAGTTTAAGGACAGGTTCGGGCAATCAGCCCCAGCATTTT.

The sample holds a few counts of this clone. V gene TRBV28 combines with J gene TRBJ2-7, with TRBD1 matching 7 bases. This CDR3 has 15 amino acids. Trimming took 3 bases from V and 2 from J; bases not matched to a gene: 7. Germline CDR1 is MDHEN and CDR2 is SYDVKM. CDR3 coding DNA: TGTGCCAGCAGTTTCCTTGGCAGGGGGACCTACGAGCAGTACTTC. It translates to CASSFLGRGTYEQYF.

J is TRBJ1-1 and V is TRBV7-2, with D uncertain. The CDR3 is 13 residues long. In germline, CDR1 is SGHTA, CDR2 FQGNSA. Trimming removed 0 bases from V and 7 bases from J, with 9 bases in between. The DNA of the CDR3 is TGTGCCAGCAGCTTAGCGCGCGAGAATGAAGCTTTCTTT. It is translated as CASSLARENEAFF.

V gene TRBV25-1 combines with J gene TRBJ1-4; D is perhaps TRBD1 (5 bases). CDR3 length equals 13 residues. Trimming pared 10 bases from V and 0 bases from J, leaving 9 bases between. CDR1 is MGHDK and CDR2 is SYGVNS in the germline V gene. In DNA, the CDR3 is TGTGCCACCAGACAGCCAACTAATGAAAAACTGTTTTTT. Translating it yields CATRQPTNEKLFF.

This chain connects TRBV5-6 to TRBJ1-5, with D possibly TRBD1 on 5 matching bases. Deletions cut 1 base from V and 9 bases from J, with 11 bases between. CDR1 is SGHDT and CDR2 is YYEEEE in the germline V gene. The CDR3 consists of 13 residues. CDR3 loop: CASSLSVGGPQHF. The CDR3 nucleotides read TGTGCCAGCAGCTTGTCGGTCGGGGGGCCCCAGCATTTT.

The V and J genes are TRBV2 and TRBJ2-2; 8 bases are shared with TRBD2. The trim removed 7 bases at V and 0 bases at J, leaving 7 bases unmatched. The length of the CDR3 is 16 residues. Germline V CDR1 and CDR2: SNHLY, FYNNEI. The DNA of the CDR3 is TGTGCCAGCACCAATAGCGGGACACCGAACACCGGGGAGCTGTTTTTT. Translation gives CASTNSGTPNTGELFF.

Turning to this clone: At one end, the junction sequence differs from germline, possibly due to a read error. V usage is TRBV7-9 and J usage is TRBJ2-7; 8 bases align to TRBD2. CDR1 is SEHNR and CDR2 is FQNEAQ in the germline V gene (reference sequence). The CDR3 length is 15 residues. CDR3 amino acids: CSSSLGSGGPYEQYF. CDR3 nucleotide sequence: TGTTCCAGCAGCTTAGGAAGCGGGGGTCCCTACGAGCAGTACTTC.

The rearrangement joins TRBV4-1 to TRBJ1-2; weak D call: TRBD1 (5 bases). Germline V gives CDR1 MGHRA, CDR2 YSYEKL. V shed 0 bases and J shed 7 bases, with 24 bases lying between them. This CDR3 has 18 amino acids. CDR3 in DNA: TGCGCCAGCAGCCAAGATGGAGGGGAGGGGTTGCACCTGGGTGGCTACACCTTC. Amino acids: CASSQDGGEGLHLGGYTF.

The V and J genes are TRBV5-4 and TRBJ1-3, with TRBD1 matching over 8 bases. This CDR3 has 18 amino acids. Unmatched junction bases numbered 8, after V lost 0 bases and J lost 0 bases. Germline V gene sequence: CDR1 SGHNT, CDR2 YYREEE (reference sequence). The CDR3 protein is CASSLEQGARSSGNTIYF. The CDR3 DNA reads as TGTGCCAGCAGCTTGGAGCAGGGGGCAAGAAGCTCTGGAAACACCATATATTTT. The complete variable domain, with remaining parts taken from reference TRBV5-4 and TRBJ1-3, reads ETGVTQSPTHLIKTRGQQVTLRCSSQSGHNTVSWYQQALGQGPQFIFQYYREEENGRGNFPPRFSGLQFPNYSSELNVNALELDDSALYLCASSLEQGARSSGNTIYFGEGSWLTVV.

The rearrangement uses TRBV5-1 and TRBJ2-7, with D possibly TRBD2 on 5 matching bases. The V gene's germline CDR1 is SGHRS and CDR2 YFSETQ. The CDR3 consists of 15 residues. The V end was cut by 4 bases, the J end by 0 bases, with 14 bases between. Here the CDR3 DNA reads TGCGCCAGCAGCCCCATCTCGGACTTCTCCTACGAGCAGTACTTC. Its protein product is CASSPISDFSYEQYF.

CDR3 protein: CSVDGLAELAYNEQFF. DNA of the CDR3: TGCAGCGTTGATGGACTAGCGGAGCTAGCCTACAATGAGCAGTTCTTC. The rearrangement joins TRBV29-1 to TRBJ2-1, with 10 nucleotides matching TRBD2. This CDR3 contains 16 residues. The germline gives CDR1 SQVTM, CDR2 ANQGSEA. J lost 2 bases, V lost 3 bases, and 7 bases had no gene match.

As regards this clone: Since no conserved phenylalanine or tryptophan closes the CDR3, a read error is the likely cause. It is unclear where the CDR3 begins or ends on the DNA, so no DNA is shown, and the CDR3 is as TCRdb lists it. Here the CDR3 reads CASMRRPKEI. The rearrangement links TRBV2 to TRBJ1-2. The CDR3 is 10 amino acids in total, end residues counted. Germline CDR1 reads SNHLY; CDR2 reads FYNNEI.

This CDR3 reads CSGTGSGTEAFF. For the CDR3, the DNA is TGCAGCGGTACAGGGTCTGGGACTGAAGCTTTCTTT. The chain is built from TRBV29-1 and TRBJ1-1; D is perhaps TRBD1 (6 bases). The CDR3 length is 12 residues. CDR1 is SQVTM, CDR2 ANQGSEA, per germline. The germline V and J ends were trimmed by 7 bases and 5 bases, with 14 bases remaining between them.

V and J are TRBV30 and TRBJ1-5; 10 bases line up with TRBD1. The germline gives CDR1 GTSNPN, CDR2 SVGIG (reference sequence). V trimming: 2 bases; J trimming: 0 bases; junction bases outside the gene matches: 4. This CDR3 spans 16 amino acids. The CDR3 DNA follows: TGTGCCTGGAGTCTGACAGGGGGCTATAGCAATCAGCCCCAGCATTTT. Protein sequence: CAWSLTGGYSNQPQHF.

The V and J genes are TRBV30 and TRBJ1-1, with D uncertain. The V end was cut by 0 bases, the J end by 5 bases, with 16 bases between. CDR3 size: 15 residues. The germline V gene encodes CDR1 GTSNPN and CDR2 SVGIG (reference sequence). The CDR3 nucleotides read TGTGCCTGGAGTGTACTGCCGGGTGGTGTTACTGAAGCTTTCTTT. Amino acid sequence: CAWSVLPGGVTEAFF.

The table lists this clone with a count of one. The chain carries TRBV5-4 and TRBJ1-2, with 11 nucleotides matching TRBD1. The CDR3 spans 14 residues. J lost 2 bases, V lost 3 bases, and 0 bases had no gene match. Germline CDR1 and CDR2: SGHNT and YYREEE (reference sequence). DNA for the CDR3: TGTGCCAGCAGCTGGGACAGGGGGAACTATGGCTACACCTTC. This sequence encodes CASSWDRGNYGYTF. The full variable domain, its missing parts supplied by reference TRBV5-4 and TRBJ1-2, is ETGVTQSPTHLIKTRGQQVTLRCSSQSGHNTVSWYQQALGQGPQFIFQYYREEENGRGNFPPRFSGLQFPNYSSELNVNALELDDSALYLCASSWDRGNYGYTFGSGTRLTVV.